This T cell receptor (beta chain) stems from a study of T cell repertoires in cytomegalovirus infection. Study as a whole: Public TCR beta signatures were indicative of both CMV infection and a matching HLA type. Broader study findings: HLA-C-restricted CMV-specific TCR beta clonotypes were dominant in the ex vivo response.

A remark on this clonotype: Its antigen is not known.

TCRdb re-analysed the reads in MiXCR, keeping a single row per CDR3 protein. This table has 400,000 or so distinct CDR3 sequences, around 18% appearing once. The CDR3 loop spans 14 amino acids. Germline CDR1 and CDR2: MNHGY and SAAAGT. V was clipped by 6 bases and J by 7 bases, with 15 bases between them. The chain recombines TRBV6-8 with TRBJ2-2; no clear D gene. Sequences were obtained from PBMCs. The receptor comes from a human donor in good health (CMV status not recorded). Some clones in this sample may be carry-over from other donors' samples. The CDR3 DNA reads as TGTGCCAGCAGCTTTCCTGGACGCCGCGGGGAGCTGTTTTTT. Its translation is CASSFPGRRGELFF.